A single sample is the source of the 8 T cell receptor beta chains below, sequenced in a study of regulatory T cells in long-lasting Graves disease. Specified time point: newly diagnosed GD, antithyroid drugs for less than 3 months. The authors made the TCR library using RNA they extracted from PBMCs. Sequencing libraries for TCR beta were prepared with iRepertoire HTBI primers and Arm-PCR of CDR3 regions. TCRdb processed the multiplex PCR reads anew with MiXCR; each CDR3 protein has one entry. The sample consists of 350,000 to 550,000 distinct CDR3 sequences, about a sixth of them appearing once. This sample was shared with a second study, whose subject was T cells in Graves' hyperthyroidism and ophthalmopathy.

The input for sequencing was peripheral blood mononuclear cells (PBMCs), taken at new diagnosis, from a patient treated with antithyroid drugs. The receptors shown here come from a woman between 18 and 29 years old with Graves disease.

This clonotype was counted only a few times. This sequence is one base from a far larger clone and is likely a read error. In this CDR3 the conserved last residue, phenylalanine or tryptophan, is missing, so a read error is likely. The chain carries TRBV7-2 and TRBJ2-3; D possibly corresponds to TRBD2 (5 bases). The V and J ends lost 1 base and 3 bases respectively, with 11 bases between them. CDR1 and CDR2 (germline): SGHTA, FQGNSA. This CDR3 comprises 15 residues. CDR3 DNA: TGTGCCAGCAGCTTAGGCGGAGGTCGGACAGATACGCAGTATCTT. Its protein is CASSLGGGRTDTQYL.

The CDR3 loop is CSVPGVGYGYTF. The CDR3 DNA sequence: TGCAGTGTCCCGGGGGTGGGATATGGCTACACCTTC. The chain carries TRBV20-1 and TRBJ1-2, with a weak D call TRBD1 (5 bases). This CDR3 contains 12 residues. V was clipped by 7 bases and J by 5 bases, with 14 bases between them. In germline, CDR1 is DFQATT, CDR2 SNEGSKA (reference sequence).

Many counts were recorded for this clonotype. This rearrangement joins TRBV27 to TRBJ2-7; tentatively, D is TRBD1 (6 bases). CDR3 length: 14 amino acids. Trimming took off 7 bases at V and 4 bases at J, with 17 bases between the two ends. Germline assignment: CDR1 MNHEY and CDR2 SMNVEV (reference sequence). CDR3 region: CASMVGRGSYEQYF. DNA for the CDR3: TGTGCCAGCATGGTCGGCAGGGGATCGTACGAGCAGTACTTC.

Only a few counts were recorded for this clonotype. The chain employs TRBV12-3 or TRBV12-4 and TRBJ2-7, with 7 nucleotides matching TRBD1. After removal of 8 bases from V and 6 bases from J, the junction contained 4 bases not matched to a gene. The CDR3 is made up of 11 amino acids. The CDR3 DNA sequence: TGTGCCAGCGGACAGGCCGGCGAGCAGTACTTC. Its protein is CASGQAGEQYF.

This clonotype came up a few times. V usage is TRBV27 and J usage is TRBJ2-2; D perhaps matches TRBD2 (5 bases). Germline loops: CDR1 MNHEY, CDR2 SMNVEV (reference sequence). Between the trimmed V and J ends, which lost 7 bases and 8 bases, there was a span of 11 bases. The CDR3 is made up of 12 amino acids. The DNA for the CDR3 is TGTGCCAGCAACCGGGGAACAGGGGAGCTGTTTTTT. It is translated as CASNRGTGELFF.

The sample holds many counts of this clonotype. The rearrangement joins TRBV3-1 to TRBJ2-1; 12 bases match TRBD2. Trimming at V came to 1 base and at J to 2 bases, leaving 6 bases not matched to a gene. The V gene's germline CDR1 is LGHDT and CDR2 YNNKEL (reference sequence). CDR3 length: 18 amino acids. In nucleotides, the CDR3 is TGTGCCAGCAGCCAAGGCCTCCGGACTAGCGGGACCTACAATGAGCAGTTCTTC. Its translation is CASSQGLRTSGTYNEQFF.

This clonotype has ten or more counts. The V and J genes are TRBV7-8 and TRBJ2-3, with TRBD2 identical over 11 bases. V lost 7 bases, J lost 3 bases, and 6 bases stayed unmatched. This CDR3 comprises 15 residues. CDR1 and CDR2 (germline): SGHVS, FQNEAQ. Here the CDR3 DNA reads TGTGCCAGCATCGCACTAGCGGGAGTAACAGATACGCAGTATTTT. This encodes CASIALAGVTDTQYF.

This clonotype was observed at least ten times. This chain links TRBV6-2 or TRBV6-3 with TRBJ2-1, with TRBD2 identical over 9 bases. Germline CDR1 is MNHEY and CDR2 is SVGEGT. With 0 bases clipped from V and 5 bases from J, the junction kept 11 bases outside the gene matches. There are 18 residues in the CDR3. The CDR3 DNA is TGTGCCAGCAGTTACTCGAGGGTAGCGGGAGCGCCAGACAATGAGCAGTTCTTC. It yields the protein CASSYSRVAGAPDNEQFF.